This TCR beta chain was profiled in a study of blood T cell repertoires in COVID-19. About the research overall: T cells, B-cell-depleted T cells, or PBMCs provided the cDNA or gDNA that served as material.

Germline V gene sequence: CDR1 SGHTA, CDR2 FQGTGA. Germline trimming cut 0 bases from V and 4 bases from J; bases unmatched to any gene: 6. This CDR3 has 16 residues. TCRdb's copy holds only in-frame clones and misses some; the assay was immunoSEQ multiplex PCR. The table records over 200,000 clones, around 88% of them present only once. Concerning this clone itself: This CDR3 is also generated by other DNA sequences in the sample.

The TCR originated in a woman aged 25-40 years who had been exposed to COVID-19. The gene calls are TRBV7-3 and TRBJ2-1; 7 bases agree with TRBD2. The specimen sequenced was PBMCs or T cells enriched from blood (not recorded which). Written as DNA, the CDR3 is TGTGCCAGCAGCTTAACCGGCGGGGGTAGGTACAATGAGCAGTTCTTC. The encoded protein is CASSLTGGGRYNEQFF.